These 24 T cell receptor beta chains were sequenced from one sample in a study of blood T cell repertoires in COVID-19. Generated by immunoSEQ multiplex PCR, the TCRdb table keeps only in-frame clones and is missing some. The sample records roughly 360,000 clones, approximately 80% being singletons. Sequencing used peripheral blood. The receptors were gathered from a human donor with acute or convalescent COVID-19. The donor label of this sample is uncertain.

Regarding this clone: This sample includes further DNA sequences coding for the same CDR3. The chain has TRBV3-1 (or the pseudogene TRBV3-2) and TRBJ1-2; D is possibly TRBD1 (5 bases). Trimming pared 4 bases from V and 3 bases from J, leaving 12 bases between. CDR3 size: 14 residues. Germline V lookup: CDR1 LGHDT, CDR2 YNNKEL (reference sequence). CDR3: CASSPISGDYGYTF. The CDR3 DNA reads TGTGCCAGCAGCCCAATTTCGGGGGACTATGGCTACACCTTC.

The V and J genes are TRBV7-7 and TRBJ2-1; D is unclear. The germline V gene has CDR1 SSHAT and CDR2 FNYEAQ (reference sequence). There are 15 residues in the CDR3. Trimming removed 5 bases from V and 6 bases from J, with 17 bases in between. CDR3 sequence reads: CASSPLVSPGNEQFF. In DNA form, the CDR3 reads TGTGCCAGCAGCCCCCTGGTTAGTCCAGGCAATGAGCAGTTCTTC. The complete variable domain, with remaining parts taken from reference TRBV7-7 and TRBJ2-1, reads GAGVSQSPRYKVTKRGQDVTLRCDPISSHATLYWYQQALGQGPEFLTYFNYEAQPDKSGLPSDRFSAERPEGSISTLTIQRTEQRDSAMYRCASSPLVSPGNEQFFGPGTRLTVL.

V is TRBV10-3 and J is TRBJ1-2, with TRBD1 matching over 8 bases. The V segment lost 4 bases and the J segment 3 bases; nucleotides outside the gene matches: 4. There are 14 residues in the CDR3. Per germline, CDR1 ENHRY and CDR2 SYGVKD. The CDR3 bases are TGTGCCATCAGTGCCACGACAGGGGACTATGGCTACACCTTC. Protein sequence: CAISATTGDYGYTF.

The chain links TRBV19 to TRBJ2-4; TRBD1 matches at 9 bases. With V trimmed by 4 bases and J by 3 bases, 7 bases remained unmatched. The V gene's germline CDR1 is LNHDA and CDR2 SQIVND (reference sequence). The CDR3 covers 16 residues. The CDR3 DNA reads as TGTGCCAGTAGTAGCGGGACAGGGCTAGGCAAAAACATTCAGTACTTC. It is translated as CASSSGTGLGKNIQYF.

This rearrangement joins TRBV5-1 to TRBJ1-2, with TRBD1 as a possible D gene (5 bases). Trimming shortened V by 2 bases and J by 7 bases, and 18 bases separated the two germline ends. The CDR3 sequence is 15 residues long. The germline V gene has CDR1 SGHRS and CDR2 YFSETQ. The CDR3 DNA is TGCGCCAGCAGCTTATCACAGGTCCCGAAGGCTGGCTACACCTTC. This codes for CASSLSQVPKAGYTF.

The CDR3 DNA reads TGTGCCAGCAGCCCAGATATTAACCGGGACAGGGTACGCGAGCAGTTCTTC. This encodes CASSPDINRDRVREQFF. This chain links TRBV5-4 with TRBJ2-1; 9 positions agree with TRBD1. This CDR3 is built from 17 residues. Germline V gene sequence: CDR1 SGHNT, CDR2 YYREEE (reference sequence). V gave up 4 bases and J gave up 10 bases; unmatched junction bases: 18.

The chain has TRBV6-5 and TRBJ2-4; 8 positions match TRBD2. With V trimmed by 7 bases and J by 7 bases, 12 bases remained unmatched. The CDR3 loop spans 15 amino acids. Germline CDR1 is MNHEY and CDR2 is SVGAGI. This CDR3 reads CASTTGGGAVNIQYF. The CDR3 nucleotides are TGTGCCAGCACCACCGGGGGGGGCGCAGTGAACATTCAGTACTTC.

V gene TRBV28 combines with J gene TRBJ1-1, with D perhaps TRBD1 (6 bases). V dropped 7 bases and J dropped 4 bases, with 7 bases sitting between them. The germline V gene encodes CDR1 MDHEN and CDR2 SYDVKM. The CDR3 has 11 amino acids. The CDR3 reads CASTGATEAFF. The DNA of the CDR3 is TGTGCCAGCACAGGGGCCACTGAAGCTTTCTTT.

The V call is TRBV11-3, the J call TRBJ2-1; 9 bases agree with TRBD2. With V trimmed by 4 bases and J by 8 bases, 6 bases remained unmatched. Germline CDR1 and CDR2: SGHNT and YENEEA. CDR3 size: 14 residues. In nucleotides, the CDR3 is TGTGCCAGCAGCTCCGCGGGAGGGAGAGATGAGCAGTTCTTC. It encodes CASSSAGGRDEQFF.

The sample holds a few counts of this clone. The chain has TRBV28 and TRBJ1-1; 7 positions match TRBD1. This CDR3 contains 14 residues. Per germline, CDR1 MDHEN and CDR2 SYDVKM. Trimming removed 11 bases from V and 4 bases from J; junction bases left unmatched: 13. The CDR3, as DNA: TGTGCCTTACGCCGGACAGGAGTGAGCACTGAAGCTTTCTTT. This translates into CALRRTGVSTEAFF. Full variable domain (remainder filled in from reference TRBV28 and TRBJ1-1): DVKVTQSSRYLVKRTGEKVFLECVQDMDHENMFWYRQDPGLGLRLIYFSYDVKMKEKGDIPEGYSVSREKKERFSLILESASTNQTSMYLCALRRTGVSTEAFFGQGTRLTVV.

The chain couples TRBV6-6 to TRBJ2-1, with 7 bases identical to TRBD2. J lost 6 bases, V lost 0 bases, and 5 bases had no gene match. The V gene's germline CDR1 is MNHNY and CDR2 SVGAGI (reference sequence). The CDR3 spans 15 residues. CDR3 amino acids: CASSYSRGSGNEQFF. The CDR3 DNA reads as TGTGCCAGCAGTTACTCGCGCGGGAGTGGCAATGAGCAGTTCTTC.

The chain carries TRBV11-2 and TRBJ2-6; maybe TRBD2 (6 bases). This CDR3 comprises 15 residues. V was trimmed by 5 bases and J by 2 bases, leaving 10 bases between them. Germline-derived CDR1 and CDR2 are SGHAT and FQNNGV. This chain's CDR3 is CASSPRGAGANVLTF. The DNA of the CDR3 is TGTGCCAGCAGCCCCCGCGGGGCTGGGGCCAACGTCCTGACTTTC.

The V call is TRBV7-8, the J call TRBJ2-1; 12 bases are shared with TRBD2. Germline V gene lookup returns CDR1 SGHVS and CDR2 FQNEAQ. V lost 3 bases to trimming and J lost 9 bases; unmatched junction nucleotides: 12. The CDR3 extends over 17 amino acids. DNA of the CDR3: TGTGCCAGCAGCTTTAGGCTAGCGGGGGGGCAGGCGGGTGAGCAGTTCTTC. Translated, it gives CASSFRLAGGQAGEQFF.

In DNA, the CDR3 is TGTGCCAGCAGACCCGAGGACGGGACAGGGCAAGGAAAACTGTTTTTT. This translates into CASRPEDGTGQGKLFF. The chain is built from TRBV28 and TRBJ1-4, with 9 bases aligning to TRBD1. V lost 6 bases, J lost 10 bases, and 15 bases stayed unmatched. The CDR3 length is 16 residues. The V gene's germline CDR1 is MDHEN and CDR2 SYDVKM.

The CDR3 is CASSQVASGGMFGEQFF. The CDR3 region has the DNA TGCGCCAGCAGCCAAGTGGCTAGCGGGGGGATGTTCGGTGAGCAGTTCTTC. The J gene is TRBJ2-1, the V gene TRBV4-1; 11 bases agree with TRBD2. The germline CDR1 and CDR2 sequences are MGHRA and YSYEKL. V shed 1 base and J 9 bases; nucleotides not matched to a gene: 11. CDR3 length: 17 residues.

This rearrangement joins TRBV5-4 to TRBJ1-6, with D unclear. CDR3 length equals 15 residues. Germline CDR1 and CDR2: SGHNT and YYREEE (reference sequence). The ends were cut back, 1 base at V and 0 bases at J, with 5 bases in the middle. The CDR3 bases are TGTGCCAGCAGCTTGTTTAGCTCCTATAATTCACCCCTCCACTTT. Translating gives CASSLFSSYNSPLHF.

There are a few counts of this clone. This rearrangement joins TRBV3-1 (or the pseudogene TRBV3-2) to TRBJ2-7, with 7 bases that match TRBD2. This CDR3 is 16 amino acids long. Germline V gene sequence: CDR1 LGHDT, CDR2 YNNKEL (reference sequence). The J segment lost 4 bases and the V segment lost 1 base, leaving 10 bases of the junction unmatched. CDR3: CASSQVGGFRGYEQYF. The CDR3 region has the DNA TGTGCCAGCAGCCAAGTGGGGGGGTTTAGAGGATACGAGCAGTACTTC.

CDR3 sequence: CASSPRTSRQETQYF. As DNA, the CDR3 is TGTGCCAGTAGTCCTAGGACTAGCCGGCAAGAGACCCAGTACTTC. The V call is TRBV19, the J call TRBJ2-5, with 8 bases identical to TRBD2. This CDR3 has 15 amino acids. From germline, CDR1 is LNHDA and CDR2 SQIVND (reference sequence). J was trimmed by 2 bases and V by 5 bases; bases with no gene match: 7.

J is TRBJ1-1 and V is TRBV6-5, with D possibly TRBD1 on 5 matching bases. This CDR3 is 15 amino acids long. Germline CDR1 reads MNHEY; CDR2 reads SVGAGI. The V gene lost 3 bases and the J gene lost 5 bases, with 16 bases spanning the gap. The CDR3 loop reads CASSYDSGGGTEAFF. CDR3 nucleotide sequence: TGTGCCAGCAGTTATGACAGCGGGGGAGGGACTGAAGCTTTCTTT.

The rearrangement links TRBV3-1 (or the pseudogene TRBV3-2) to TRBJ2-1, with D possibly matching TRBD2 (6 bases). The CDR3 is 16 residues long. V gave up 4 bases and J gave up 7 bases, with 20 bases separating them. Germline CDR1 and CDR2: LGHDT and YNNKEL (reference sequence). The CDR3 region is CASSPQSRGAGNEQFF. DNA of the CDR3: TGTGCCAGCAGCCCTCAATCGCGCGGGGCGGGTAATGAGCAGTTCTTC.

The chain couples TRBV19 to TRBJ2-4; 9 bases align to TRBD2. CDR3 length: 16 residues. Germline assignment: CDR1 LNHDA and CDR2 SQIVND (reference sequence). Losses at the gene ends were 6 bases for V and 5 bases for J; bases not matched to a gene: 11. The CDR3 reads CASSPGTSIIQNIQYF. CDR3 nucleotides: TGTGCCAGTAGCCCCGGGACTAGCATCATACAAAACATTCAGTACTTC.

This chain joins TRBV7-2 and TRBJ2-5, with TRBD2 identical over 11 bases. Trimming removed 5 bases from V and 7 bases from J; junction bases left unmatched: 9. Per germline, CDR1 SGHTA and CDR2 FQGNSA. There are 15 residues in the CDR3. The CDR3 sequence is CASSVSGGASWTQYF. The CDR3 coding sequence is TGTGCCAGCAGCGTTAGCGGGGGGGCCTCTTGGACCCAGTACTTC.

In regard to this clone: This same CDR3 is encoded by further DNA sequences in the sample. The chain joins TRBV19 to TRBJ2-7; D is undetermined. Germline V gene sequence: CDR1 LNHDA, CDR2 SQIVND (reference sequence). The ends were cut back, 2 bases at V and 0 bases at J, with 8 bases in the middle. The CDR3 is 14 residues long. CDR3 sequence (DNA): TGTGCCAGTAGTATACTGGGCAGCTCCTACGAGCAGTACTTC. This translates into CASSILGSSYEQYF.

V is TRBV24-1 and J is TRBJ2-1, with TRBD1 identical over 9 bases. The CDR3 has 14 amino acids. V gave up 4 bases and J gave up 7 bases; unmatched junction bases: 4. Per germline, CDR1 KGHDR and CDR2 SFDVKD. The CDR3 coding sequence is TGTGCCACCAGTGACCCCGGGACAGGGAATGAGCAGTTCTTC. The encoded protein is CATSDPGTGNEQFF.